One T cell receptor (beta chain) is described in this entry. Its target is unknown. The sampling schedule covered blood at baseline, cycle 4 day 1, and cycle 7 day 1. CDR1 is SGHTA, CDR2 FQGNSA, per germline. V was trimmed by 6 bases and J by 7 bases, leaving 13 bases between them. This CDR3 comprises 13 residues. This specimen comes from a study of OX40 agonist ivuxolimab in advanced cancers. Study at large: Partial response was recorded in three patients: one hepatocellular carcinoma and two cutaneous melanoma cases. Study-wide points: Expanded clones were, on average, more numerous in CD8+ T cells than in CD4+.

The method was immunoSEQ multiplex PCR; TCRdb's version includes in-frame clones alone and lacks a portion of them. The repertoire holds 80,000 to 130,000 clones, about nine tenths seen once, with approximately 0.3% in the top ten. J is TRBJ1-5 and V is TRBV7-2; TRBD1 might be the D (6 bases). The sequence came from an adult with an advanced solid tumor such as melanoma, head and neck, liver or kidney cancer. The specimen comprised CD4+ or CD8+ T cells sorted from blood, sampled in a trial of the OX40 agonist ivuxolimab. In DNA form, the CDR3 reads TGTGCCAGCAGTCTAGGGACATTCCAGCCCCAGCATTTT. The encoded protein is CASSLGTFQPQHF.